This record looks at one T cell receptor (beta chain) sequence and its context. Clones were sequenced by immunoSEQ multiplex PCR, and TCRdb holds only the in-frame ones, with some missing. The sample includes about 120,000 clones, around 94% seen only once; the top ten take approximately 1.4%. The data were taken from a study of T cell responses to AZD1222 COVID-19 vaccine. This CDR3 comprises 15 residues. Germline loops: CDR1 LNHDA, CDR2 SQIVND (reference sequence). Trimming took 1 base from V and 7 from J; bases not matched to a gene: 6. The material sequenced was peripheral blood, taken 28 days after the second AZD1222 dose. This chain connects TRBV19 to TRBJ2-1, with 8 positions matching TRBD2. This clonotype was obtained from an adult who received the AZD1222 COVID-19 vaccine. CDR3 residues: CASSIAAGEWNEQFF. The DNA for the CDR3 is TGTGCCAGTAGTATAGCAGCGGGAGAATGGAATGAGCAGTTCTTC.